This T cell receptor beta chain was captured by sequencing in a study of cytomegalovirus exposure and HLA in healthy donors. Trimming at V came to 3 bases and at J to 3 bases, leaving 5 bases not matched to a gene. CDR1 and CDR2 (germline): SGHRS, YFSETQ. The CDR3 contains 14 residues. At the time of sampling, donors were nominally healthy, though unrecorded immune exposures were likely. PCR involved 60 Vbeta and 13 Jbeta primers. TCRdb keeps only in-frame clones here, not all; method: immunoSEQ multiplex PCR. The table lists some 150,000 clones, 63% of them singletons. This sequence joins TRBV5-1 and TRBJ2-7; TRBD2 aligns across 8 bases. The sequenced material came from PBMCs. The receptor was derived from an older woman in good health and CMV-seropositive. The CDR3 DNA is TGCGCCAGCAGCTACTCCGGGACTAGCTACGAGCAGTACTTC. Translation: CASSYSGTSYEQYF.